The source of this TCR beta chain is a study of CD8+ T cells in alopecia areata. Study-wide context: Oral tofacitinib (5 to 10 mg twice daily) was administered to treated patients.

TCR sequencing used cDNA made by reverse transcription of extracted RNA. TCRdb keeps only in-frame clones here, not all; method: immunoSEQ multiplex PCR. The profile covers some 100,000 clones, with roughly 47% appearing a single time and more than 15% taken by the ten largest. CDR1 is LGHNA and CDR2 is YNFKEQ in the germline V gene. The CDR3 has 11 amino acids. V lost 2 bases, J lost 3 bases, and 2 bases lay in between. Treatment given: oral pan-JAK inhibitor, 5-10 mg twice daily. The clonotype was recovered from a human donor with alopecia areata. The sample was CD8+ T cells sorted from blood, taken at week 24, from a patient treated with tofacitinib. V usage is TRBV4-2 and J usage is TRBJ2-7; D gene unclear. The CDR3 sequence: CASSQLYEQYF. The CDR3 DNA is TGTGCCAGCAGCCAACTCTACGAGCAGTACTTC.